The 5 T cell receptor beta chains below all came from one sample that was sequenced in a study of immune characterization of retroperitoneal liposarcoma (dated by TCRdb to between 2018 and 2021). The library was prepared using PCR. Sequenced using a NextSeq 500. Using fastp at Q25 and MiXCR, TCRdb reprocessed the public reads and kept productive beta chains. Rows with one shared CDR3 protein collapse into an entry with the most common genes and DNA. The sample profile shows some 2,900 distinct CDR3 sequences; 46% of them were found once. The top ten clonotypes cover 52% of the sample. The sequenced sample consisted of tumor tissue. All receptors derive from a male donor with retroperitoneal liposarcoma.

The sample holds one count of this clonotype. The J gene is TRBJ2-1, the V gene TRBV11-3; TRBD2 agrees at 10 bases. CDR1 SGHNT and CDR2 YENEEA come from the germline V gene. With V trimmed by 5 bases and J by 4 bases, 8 bases remained unmatched. CDR3 length: 16 residues. Here the CDR3 DNA reads TGTGCCAGCAGCCGACGGACTAGCGGCACTTACAATGAGCAGTTCTTC. This sequence encodes CASSRRTSGTYNEQFF.

The chain has TRBV11-2 and TRBJ1-6; a weak D match, TRBD1 (5 bases). The germline V and J ends were trimmed by 5 bases and 10 bases, with 21 bases remaining between them. Germline CDR1 reads SGHAT; CDR2 reads FQNNGV. The CDR3 length is 16 residues. Here the CDR3 reads CASSVSDIRGGSPLHF. In DNA, the CDR3 is TGTGCCAGCAGCGTTTCGGACATCCGAGGTGGGTCACCCCTCCACTTT.

V usage is TRBV10-1 and J usage is TRBJ2-1; D uncertain. Germline CDR1 WNHNN, CDR2 SYGVQD (reference sequence). The V and J ends lost 3 bases and 10 bases respectively, with 10 bases between them. The CDR3 length is 12 residues. The CDR3 loop reads CASSDPDVEQFF. CDR3 coding DNA: TGCGCCAGCAGTGATCCGGATGTGGAGCAGTTCTTC.

With regard to this clonotype: In this CDR3 the conserved last residue, phenylalanine or tryptophan, is missing, so a read error is likely. The DNA is omitted, as the CDR3 cannot be located on it reliably, and the CDR3 follows TCRdb's listing. The chain couples TRBV12-3 or TRBV12-4 to TRBJ2-7; whether TRBD2, the table's D call, matches the DNA was not checked. With termini counted, the CDR3 has 13 amino acids. The CDR3 loop is CASTPDQRGVEFL.

The chain has TRBV5-1 and TRBJ2-5, with D unresolved. The DNA matches TRBJ2-7 better at its end, which makes the J call doubtful. Germline loops: CDR1 SGHRS, CDR2 YFSETQ. This CDR3 contains 13 residues. The CDR3, as DNA: TGCGCCAGCAGGAGCGCACATTCCTACGAGCAGTACTTC. This encodes CASRSAHSYEQYF.